This entry lists 6 T cell receptor beta chains sequenced from one sample in a study of blood T cell repertoires in COVID-19. TCRdb keeps only in-frame clones here, not all; method: immunoSEQ multiplex PCR. The sample has fewer than 85,000 clones, around 80% seen once. The sequenced sample consisted of peripheral blood. These receptor sequences come from a man in his 60s with active or convalescent COVID-19.

The chain combines TRBV4-3 with TRBJ1-1, with D hard to call. The V gene's germline CDR1 is LGHNA and CDR2 YSLEER. The V gene lost 3 bases and the J gene lost 0 bases, with 5 bases spanning the gap. This CDR3 is 13 amino acids long. The CDR3: CASSQQMNTEAFF. In DNA form, the CDR3 reads TGCGCCAGCAGCCAGCAGATGAACACTGAAGCTTTCTTT.

The chain carries TRBV12-5 and TRBJ2-7, with 7 bases matching TRBD2. The CDR3 spans 12 residues. Germline V gene data show CDR1 as LGHNT and CDR2 as FRNRAP. Trimming removed 5 bases from V and 2 bases from J; junction bases left unmatched: 0. CDR3 bases: TGTGCTAGTGGTCGGGGGGCCTACGAGCAGTACTTC. Protein product: CASGRGAYEQYF.

This clone was counted between two and nine times. This CDR3 is CASSLVSSYNEQFF. The DNA of the CDR3 is TGTGCCAGCAGTCTAGTGTCCTCCTACAATGAGCAGTTCTTC. The gene calls are TRBV2 and TRBJ2-1; D ambiguous. Trimming took off 5 bases at V and 0 bases at J, with 8 bases between the two ends. The germline V gene encodes CDR1 SNHLY and CDR2 FYNNEI. The CDR3 extends over 14 amino acids.

The chain couples TRBV4-1 to TRBJ1-5, with TRBD1 identical over 8 bases. Trimming cost V 1 base and J 0 bases; bases outside gene matches: 5. CDR1 and CDR2 (germline): MGHRA, YSYEKL. This CDR3 has 17 amino acids. CDR3: CASSQGTGIYSNQPQHF. The CDR3 DNA sequence: TGCGCCAGCAGCCAAGGGACAGGGATATATAGCAATCAGCCCCAGCATTTT.

The sample holds one count of this clone. J is TRBJ2-5 and V is TRBV18, with D maybe TRBD2 (6 bases). V was cut by 3 bases and J by 7 bases, with 15 bases left in between. CDR3 length equals 14 residues. Germline CDR1 and CDR2: KGHSH and LQKENI. This chain's CDR3 is CASSPEGADTTQYF. The DNA of the CDR3 is TGTGCCAGCTCACCGGAGGGCGCGGATACGACCCAGTACTTC.

This clone has only one observation. The genes are TRBV28 and TRBJ1-1; D is perhaps TRBD1 (5 bases). Per the germline V gene, CDR1 is MDHEN and CDR2 is SYDVKM. The V and J ends lost 5 bases and 1 base respectively, with 8 bases between them. This CDR3 region has 13 residues. CDR3 amino acids: CASSGRGNTEAFF. The CDR3 DNA follows: TGTGCCAGCAGTGGGAGGGGGAACACTGAAGCTTTCTTT.